Shown below are 3 T cell receptor beta chains from a single sample sequenced in a study of early T cells in non-severe SARS-CoV-2 infection. Via MiXCR, TCRdb re-called the 5' RACE reads, giving one row per CDR3 protein. The sample holds roughly 42,000 distinct CDR3 sequences, more than 9% seen once. Material: whole blood. The receptors stem from an adult who was a healthcare worker with PCR-confirmed SARS-CoV-2 infection or an uninfected control (not recorded which).

This clonotype was seen many times. The V and J genes are TRBV7-2 and TRBJ2-2, with D uncertain. From germline, CDR1 is SGHTA and CDR2 FQGNSA. The CDR3 totals 12 residues. Trimming left V 1 base short and J 10 bases short, with 7 bases between. The CDR3 loop is CASSLVPLELFF. CDR3 DNA: TGTGCCAGCAGCTTAGTCCCTTTGGAGCTGTTTTTT. Using reference TRBV7-2 and TRBJ2-2 for the parts outside the CDR3, the full variable domain is GAGVSQSPSNKVTEKGKDVELRCDPISGHTALYWYRQSLGQGLEFLIYFQGNSAPDKSGLPSDRFSAERTGGSVSTLTIQRTQQEDSAVYLCASSLVPLELFFGEGSRLTVL.

This clonotype was detected ten times or more. This chain links TRBV29-1 with TRBJ2-4; 9 bases map to TRBD1. The germline gives CDR1 SQVTM, CDR2 ANQGSEA. The V segment lost 4 bases and the J segment 4 bases; nucleotides outside the gene matches: 2. The CDR3 is 13 residues long. The CDR3 bases are TGCAGCGTTGCAGGGACAGGGAAAAACATTCAGTACTTC. Translated, it gives CSVAGTGKNIQYF.

The rearrangement links TRBV7-2 to TRBJ2-1, with TRBD2 as a possible D gene (6 bases). Trimming took off 2 bases at V and 9 bases at J, with 20 bases between the two ends. The CDR3 length is 16 residues. Germline assignment: CDR1 SGHTA and CDR2 FQGNSA. CDR3 loop: CASSLSTRIEAVEQFF. The DNA for the CDR3 is TGTGCCAGCAGCTTATCGACTAGGATCGAGGCGGTTGAGCAGTTCTTC.